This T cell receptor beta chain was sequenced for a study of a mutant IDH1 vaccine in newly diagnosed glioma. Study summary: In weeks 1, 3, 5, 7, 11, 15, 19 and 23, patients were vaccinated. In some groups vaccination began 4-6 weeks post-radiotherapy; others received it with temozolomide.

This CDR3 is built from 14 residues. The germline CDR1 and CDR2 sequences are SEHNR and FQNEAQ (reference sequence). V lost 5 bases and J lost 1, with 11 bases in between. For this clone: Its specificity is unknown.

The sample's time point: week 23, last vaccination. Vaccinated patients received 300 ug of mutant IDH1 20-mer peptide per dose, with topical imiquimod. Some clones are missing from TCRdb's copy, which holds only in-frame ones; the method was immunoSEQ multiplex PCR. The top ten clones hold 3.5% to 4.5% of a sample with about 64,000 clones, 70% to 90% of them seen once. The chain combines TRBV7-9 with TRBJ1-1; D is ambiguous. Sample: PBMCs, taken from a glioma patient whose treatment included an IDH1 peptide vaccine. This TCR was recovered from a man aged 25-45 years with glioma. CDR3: CASSPKGTNTEAFF. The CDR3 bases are TGTGCCAGCAGCCCAAAAGGCACGAACACTGAAGCTTTCTTT.